Following are 14 T cell receptor beta chains from one sample sequenced in a study of T cells in Graves' hyperthyroidism and ophthalmopathy. Regions amplified from RNA transcripts were the TCR beta CDR3 regions. The HTBI primer set was used in a first-round RT-PCR of the TCR CDR3. One entry per CDR3 protein, called by TCRdb with MiXCR from the multiplex PCR reads. The sample records around 350,000 distinct CDR3 sequences, roughly 25% being singletons. The sequenced sample was blood. These receptors were obtained from a man in his forties or fifties with Graves' hyperthyroidism.

There are many counts of this clonotype. The V and J genes are TRBV2 and TRBJ1-1; TRBD1 matches 7 bases. The CDR3 is made up of 13 amino acids. J was trimmed by 1 base and V by 6 bases; bases with no gene match: 2. Germline CDR1 SNHLY, CDR2 FYNNEI. CDR3 nucleotides: TGTGCCAGCAGCTGGGACAGGAACACTGAAGCTTTCTTT. It codes for CASSWDRNTEAFF.

The V gene is TRBV5-1, the J gene TRBJ2-3, with TRBD2 matching 8 bases. J gave up 0 bases and V 5 bases, and 5 bases lay outside the gene matches. CDR3 length equals 15 residues. CDR1 and CDR2 from the germline V gene are SGHRS and YFSETQ. The CDR3 DNA sequence: TGCGCCAGCAGGACTAGCGAGGTTAGCACAGATACGCAGTATTTT. This sequence encodes CASRTSEVSTDTQYF.

In its sample, this clonotype was seen a few times. The chain carries TRBV15 and TRBJ2-7; 8 bases match TRBD1. J was trimmed by 0 bases and V by 0 bases; bases with no gene match: 4. The CDR3 has 16 residues. Germline values: CDR1 LNHNV, CDR2 YYDKDF (reference sequence). The CDR3 region has the DNA TGTGCCACCAGCAGAGATAGGGGGACAGGCTCCTACGAGCAGTACTTC. Its translation is CATSRDRGTGSYEQYF.

This clonotype was detected many times. The chain is built from TRBV7-9 and TRBJ1-1; 10 bases are shared with TRBD1. This CDR3 has 14 residues. The germline V gene encodes CDR1 SEHNR and CDR2 FQNEAQ (reference sequence). With V trimmed by 2 bases and J by 10 bases, 7 bases remained unmatched. CDR3 nucleotides: TGTGCCAGCAGCTTACCTGGGACAGGGGTGCGAGCTTTCTTT. It specifies CASSLPGTGVRAFF.

The rearrangement joins TRBV12-3 or TRBV12-4 to TRBJ1-1, with TRBD1 as a possible D gene (5 bases). The CDR3 length is 15 residues. Trimming stripped 0 bases from V and 1 base from J, with 9 bases between. DNA for the CDR3: TGTGCCAGCAGTTTAGCCTTCAGGGAGAACACTGAAGCTTTCTTT. Protein sequence: CASSLAFRENTEAFF.

This clonotype was seen a few times. The rearrangement links TRBV12-3 or TRBV12-4 to TRBJ1-6, with D perhaps matching TRBD1 (6 bases). Between the trimmed V and J ends, which lost 4 bases and 5 bases, there was a span of 21 bases. The CDR3 spans 18 residues. The DNA for the CDR3 is TGTGCCAGCAGTTCCCCCCGAAGACCAGGACAGAATAATTCACCCCTCCACTTT. The encoded protein is CASSSPRRPGQNNSPLHF.

This chain links TRBV12-3 or TRBV12-4 with TRBJ2-3; weak D call: TRBD1 (5 bases). The CDR3 totals 15 residues. Deletions cut 0 bases from V and 0 bases from J, with 7 bases between. Written as DNA, the CDR3 is TGTGCCAGCAGTTTAGCGGGGCTAAGCACAGATACGCAGTATTTT. Translated: CASSLAGLSTDTQYF.

The rearrangement links TRBV5-1 to TRBJ2-2; TRBD1 might be the D (6 bases). The CDR3 is 12 amino acids. Germline CDR1 and CDR2: SGHRS and YFSETQ. V was pared by 3 bases and J by 12 bases, with 12 bases between. In DNA form, the CDR3 reads TGCGCCAGCAGCTCCACCCAGGGGAAGCTGTTTTTT. This gives the protein CASSSTQGKLFF. The complete variable domain, with remaining parts taken from reference TRBV5-1 and TRBJ2-2, reads KAGVTQTPRYLIKTRGQQVTLSCSPISGHRSVSWYQQTPGQGLQFLFEYFSETQRNKGNFPGRFSGRQFSNSRSEMNVSTLELGDSALYLCASSSTQGKLFFGEGSRLTVL.

Ten or more counts support this clonotype. The rearrangement joins TRBV7-2 to TRBJ1-2; D may be TRBD1 (6 bases). This CDR3 comprises 14 residues. The germline V gene encodes CDR1 SGHTA and CDR2 FQGNSA. V dropped 5 bases and J dropped 8 bases, with 18 bases sitting between them. The CDR3 region has the DNA TGTGCCAGCAGCCCAGGGGCTTCCCTCGGGGGCTACACCTTC. It encodes CASSPGASLGGYTF.

This clonotype was observed a handful of times. This chain uses TRBV29-1 with TRBJ2-5, with a weak D call TRBD2 (7 bases). The CDR3 length is 13 residues. The germline CDR1 and CDR2 sequences are SQVTM and ANQGSEA. V shed 4 bases and J shed 2 bases, with 11 bases lying between them. The CDR3 DNA follows: TGCAGCGTTGCGAGGGGGGGTCAAGAGACCCAGTACTTC. Translation: CSVARGGQETQYF.

This clonotype was seen only a few times. The rearrangement links TRBV29-1 to TRBJ2-3; TRBD1 or TRBD2 may be the D gene (5 bases each). The V gene lost 0 bases and the J gene lost 4 bases, with 17 bases spanning the gap. The germline V gene has CDR1 SQVTM and CDR2 ANQGSEA. The CDR3 length is 16 residues. CDR3 protein: CSVEDLMGESPDTQYF. The DNA for the CDR3 is TGCAGCGTTGAAGATCTGATGGGGGAGTCCCCAGATACGCAGTATTTT.

This clonotype was recorded a few times. The CDR3 sequence is CASSQPGGNTIYF. In DNA form, the CDR3 reads TGTGCCAGCAGCCAACCAGGAGGAAACACCATATATTTT. V usage is TRBV3-1 and J usage is TRBJ1-3; D gene ambiguous. Germline-derived CDR1 and CDR2 are LGHDT and YNNKEL (reference sequence). The CDR3 is made up of 13 amino acids. V lost 2 bases and J 4 bases, leaving 6 bases between the germline ends.

This clonotype was detected only a few times. The chain is built from TRBV3-1 and TRBJ1-6; perhaps TRBD1 as D (5 bases). CDR1 is LGHDT and CDR2 is YNNKEL in the germline V gene (reference sequence). V gave up 6 bases and J gave up 10 bases, with 10 bases separating them. The CDR3 is 12 amino acids. DNA for the CDR3: TGTGCCAGCAGTAAAGGGGAATCACCCCTCCACTTT. It encodes CASSKGESPLHF.

The rearrangement joins TRBV9 to TRBJ2-4; D call uncertain. Germline CDR1 reads SGDLS; CDR2 reads YYNGEE. Trimming shortened V by 1 base and J by 1 base, and 6 bases separated the two germline ends. The CDR3 is 14 residues long. In nucleotides, the CDR3 is TGTGCCAGCAGCGTATCGGGTGCCAAAAACATTCAGTACTTC. The encoded protein is CASSVSGAKNIQYF.